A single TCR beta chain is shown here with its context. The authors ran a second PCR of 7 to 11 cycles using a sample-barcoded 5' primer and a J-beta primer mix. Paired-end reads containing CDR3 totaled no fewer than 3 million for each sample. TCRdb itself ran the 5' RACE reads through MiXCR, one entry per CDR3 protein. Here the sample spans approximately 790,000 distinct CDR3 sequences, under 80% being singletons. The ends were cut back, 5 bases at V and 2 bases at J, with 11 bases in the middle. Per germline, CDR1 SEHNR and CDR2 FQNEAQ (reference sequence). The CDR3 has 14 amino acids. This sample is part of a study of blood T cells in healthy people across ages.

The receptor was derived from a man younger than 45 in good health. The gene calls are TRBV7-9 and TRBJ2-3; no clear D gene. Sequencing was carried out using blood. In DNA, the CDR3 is TGTGCCAGCAGCCCGAGGCAGGTCACAGATACGCAGTATTTT. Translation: CASSPRQVTDTQYF.